A selection of T cell receptor beta chains follows, all from one sample in a study of high-grade serous ovarian cancer treatment subgroups. Using immunoSEQ multiplex PCR, the repertoire was profiled, and TCRdb retains in-frame clones only, with some absent. Of 25,000 to 30,000 clones in the sample, around 84% were seen once. The sequenced sample was tumor tissue. Source of these receptors: a human donor with high-grade serous ovarian cancer. Both conserved end residues are part of each CDR3. The D gene is left open where the match is weak. The listing skips clone size in some rows; elsewhere it reads once, few, many or a size class.

J gene: TRBJ2-1; CDR3 length: 12; D gene: NA; V gene: TRBV19; clone size: NA; CDR3 protein: CASSIDRREQFF; CDR3 DNA: TGTGCCAGTAGTATAGACAGGCGTGAGCAGTTCTTC
J gene: TRBJ2-5; CDR3 length: 14; D gene: TRBD1; V gene: TRBV12-5; clone size: NA; CDR3 protein: CASGQGAGGETQYF; CDR3 DNA: TGTGCTAGTGGCCAGGGGGCAGGAGGGGAGACCCAGTACTTC
J gene: TRBJ2-5; CDR3 length: 13; D gene: NA; V gene: TRBV2; clone size: NA; CDR3 protein: CASRTAYQETQYF; CDR3 DNA: TGTGCCAGCAGAACAGCGTACCAAGAGACCCAGTACTTC
J gene: TRBJ2-1; CDR3 length: 16; D gene: TRBD2; V gene: TRBV28; clone size: NA; CDR3 protein: CASSQQLAGTYNEQFF; CDR3 DNA: TGTGCCAGCAGTCAGCAATTAGCGGGGACCTACAATGAGCAGTTCTTC
J gene: TRBJ2-2; CDR3 length: 14; D gene: NA; V gene: TRBV7-9; clone size: few; CDR3 protein: CASSLGVSPGELFF; CDR3 DNA: TGTGCCAGCAGCTTAGGGGTGTCCCCCGGGGAGCTGTTTTTT
J gene: TRBJ2-5; CDR3 length: 16; D gene: TRBD1; V gene: TRBV11-2; clone size: NA; CDR3 protein: CASSLVGSGGTKTQYF; CDR3 DNA: TGTGCCAGCAGCTTAGTGGGGTCAGGGGGCACGAAGACCCAGTACTTC
J gene: TRBJ2-3; CDR3 length: 13; D gene: NA; V gene: TRBV11-2; clone size: NA; CDR3 protein: CASSLVSMDTQYF; CDR3 DNA: TGTGCCAGCAGCTTAGTTTCGATGGATACGCAGTATTTT
J gene: TRBJ1-2; CDR3 length: 14; D gene: NA; V gene: TRBV5-4; clone size: NA; CDR3 protein: CASRIGRGLLGYTF; CDR3 DNA: TGTGCCAGCAGGATTGGGCGGGGGCTTCTCGGCTACACCTTC
J gene: TRBJ1-1; CDR3 length: 11; D gene: NA; V gene: TRBV30; clone size: few; CDR3 protein: CAWSVEVGAFF; CDR3 DNA: TGTGCCTGGAGTGTAGAGGTAGGGGCTTTCTTT
J gene: TRBJ2-7; CDR3 length: 13; D gene: NA; V gene: TRBV29-1; clone size: NA; CDR3 protein: CSVMSPGAYEQYF; CDR3 DNA: TGCAGCGTTATGAGCCCTGGGGCCTACGAGCAGTACTTC
J gene: TRBJ1-4; CDR3 length: 17; D gene: NA; V gene: TRBV7-9; clone size: NA; CDR3 protein: CASSVGALTGLGEKLFF; CDR3 DNA: TGTGCCAGCAGCGTGGGGGCCCTTACGGGCCTAGGTGAAAAACTGTTTTTT
J gene: TRBJ1-1; CDR3 length: 14; D gene: NA; V gene: TRBV7-8; clone size: NA; CDR3 protein: CASSRDRGGTEAFF; CDR3 DNA: TGTGCCAGCAGCCGCGACAGAGGTGGCACTGAAGCTTTCTTT
J gene: TRBJ2-3; CDR3 length: 17; D gene: TRBD2; V gene: TRBV28; clone size: NA; CDR3 protein: CASSGGLAGISRDTQYF; CDR3 DNA: TGTGCCAGCAGTGGAGGACTAGCCGGAATTTCCCGAGATACGCAGTATTTT
J gene: TRBJ1-5; CDR3 length: 17; D gene: TRBD1; V gene: TRBV28; clone size: NA; CDR3 protein: CASSPPGQGARNQPQHF; CDR3 DNA: TGTGCCAGCAGTCCGCCCGGACAGGGGGCGCGCAATCAGCCCCAGCATTTT
J gene: TRBJ2-1; CDR3 length: 13; D gene: NA; V gene: TRBV6-1; clone size: NA; CDR3 protein: CASSEAPGNEQFF; CDR3 DNA: TGTGCCAGCAGTGAAGCTCCGGGCAATGAGCAGTTCTTC
J gene: TRBJ2-3; CDR3 length: 17; D gene: NA; V gene: TRBV5-1; clone size: NA; CDR3 protein: CASSKTPSLASTDTQYF; CDR3 DNA: TGCGCCAGCAGCAAGACTCCTTCTCTGGCCTCCACAGATACGCAGTATTTT
J gene: TRBJ2-5; CDR3 length: 16; D gene: NA; V gene: TRBV28; clone size: NA; CDR3 protein: CASSPGRTEYQETQYF; CDR3 DNA: TGTGCCAGCAGTCCGGGGCGGACTGAGTACCAAGAGACCCAGTACTTC
J gene: TRBJ2-1; CDR3 length: 11; D gene: NA; V gene: TRBV29-1; clone size: NA; CDR3 protein: CSVVGGNEQFF; CDR3 DNA: TGCAGCGTTGTGGGGGGCAATGAGCAGTTCTTC
J gene: TRBJ2-5; CDR3 length: 15; D gene: NA; V gene: TRBV12-5; clone size: few; CDR3 protein: CASGLYPGAQETQYF; CDR3 DNA: TGTGCTAGTGGTTTGTACCCAGGGGCTCAAGAGACCCAGTACTTC
J gene: TRBJ1-1; CDR3 length: 12; D gene: NA; V gene: TRBV19; clone size: NA; CDR3 protein: CASSIGRPEAFF; CDR3 DNA: TGTGCCAGTAGTATCGGTCGCCCCGAAGCTTTCTTT
J gene: TRBJ2-5; CDR3 length: 14; D gene: TRBD2; V gene: TRBV28; clone size: NA; CDR3 protein: CASSFLAGGETQYF; CDR3 DNA: TGTGCCAGCAGTTTCCTAGCGGGGGGGGAGACCCAGTACTTC
J gene: TRBJ2-7; CDR3 length: 15; D gene: NA; V gene: TRBV7-2; clone size: NA; CDR3 protein: CASSLVGAASGEQYF; CDR3 DNA: TGTGCCAGCAGCTTAGTGGGGGCCGCCTCGGGCGAGCAGTACTTC
J gene: TRBJ2-3; CDR3 length: 16; D gene: TRBD2; V gene: TRBV11-1; clone size: NA; CDR3 protein: CASSLMLAGFTDTQYF; CDR3 DNA: TGTGCCAGCAGCTTAATGCTAGCGGGTTTCACAGATACGCAGTATTTT
J gene: TRBJ2-1; CDR3 length: 13; D gene: TRBD2; V gene: TRBV30; clone size: NA; CDR3 protein: CAWDTSGSLEQFF; CDR3 DNA: TGTGCCTGGGACACTAGCGGGAGTCTTGAGCAGTTCTTC
J gene: TRBJ2-3; CDR3 length: 14; D gene: NA; V gene: TRBV28; clone size: NA; CDR3 protein: CASMGGSEVDTQYF; CDR3 DNA: TGTGCCAGCATGGGTGGGAGTGAGGTAGATACGCAGTATTTT
J gene: TRBJ1-4; CDR3 length: 14; D gene: TRBD1; V gene: TRBV6-5; clone size: once; CDR3 protein: CASSQDRGGEKLFF; CDR3 DNA: TGTGCCAGCAGCCAGGACAGGGGAGGTGAAAAACTGTTTTTT
J gene: TRBJ2-3; CDR3 length: 15; D gene: NA; V gene: TRBV5-1; clone size: once; CDR3 protein: CASSLLASSTDTQYF; CDR3 DNA: TGCGCCAGCAGCTTATTAGCGTCGAGTACAGATACGCAGTATTTT
J gene: TRBJ2-2; CDR3 length: 13; D gene: NA; V gene: TRBV5-5; clone size: NA; CDR3 protein: CASSFRVTGELFF; CDR3 DNA: TGTGCCAGCAGCTTCCGTGTTACGGGGGAGCTGTTTTTT
J gene: TRBJ2-5; CDR3 length: 13; D gene: NA; V gene: TRBV5-1; clone size: NA; CDR3 protein: CASSWNLQETQYF; CDR3 DNA: TGCGCCAGCAGCTGGAACCTCCAAGAGACCCAGTACTTC